This TCR beta chain is drawn from a study of T cell clonality in common variable immunodeficiency. Study conclusions and caveats: CVID subjects showed higher TCRbeta clonality than healthy controls. Fewer deletions and N-nucleotide insertions were reportedly seen in common variable immunodeficiency TCR beta sequences.

Per germline, CDR1 SGHRS and CDR2 YFSETQ. Losses at the gene ends were 4 bases for V and 4 bases for J; bases not matched to a gene: 7. The CDR3 runs 14 residues. This clone was detected many times. No antigen is known for it. The read falls 3 residues short of the CDR3 end, and the missing part is taken from the germline J gene. The assay was immunoSEQ multiplex PCR, and TCRdb's table has in-frame clones only and misses some. The sample shows approximately 52,000 clones, no singletons; the ten largest hold less than 4%. The chain uses TRBV5-1 and TRBJ2-5; 7 bases match TRBD2. The sequenced material came from peripheral blood mononuclear cells. The sequence was obtained from a person aged 18 to 70 in good health. Partial CDR3 DNA: TGCGCCAGCAGCGAGGCGGGAGTTCCAGAGACC. It specifies CASSEAGVPET. The full CDR3 is CASSEAGVPETQYF.